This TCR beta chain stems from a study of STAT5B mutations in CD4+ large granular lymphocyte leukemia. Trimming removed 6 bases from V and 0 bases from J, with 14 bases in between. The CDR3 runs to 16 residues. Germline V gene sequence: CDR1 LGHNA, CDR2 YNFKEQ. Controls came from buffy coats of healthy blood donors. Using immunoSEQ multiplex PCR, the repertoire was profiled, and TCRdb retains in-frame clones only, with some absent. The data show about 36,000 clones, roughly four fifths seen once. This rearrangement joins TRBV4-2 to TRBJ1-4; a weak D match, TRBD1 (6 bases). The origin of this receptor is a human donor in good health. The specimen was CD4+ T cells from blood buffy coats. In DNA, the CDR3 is TGTGCCAGCAGACCCGAGGGGGGTGCAACTAATGAAAAACTGTTTTTT. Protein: CASRPEGGATNEKLFF.